Described below is a single T cell receptor (beta chain) sequence and its context. Repertoires were generated with immunoSEQ multiplex PCR, while TCRdb's copy carries only in-frame clones and drops some. The data hold approximately 400,000 clones, with more than 75% observed a single time. This specimen belongs to a study of blood T cell repertoires in COVID-19. V lost 8 bases to trimming and J lost 5 bases, with 16 bases between them. This CDR3 is 13 amino acids long. Germline CDR1 and CDR2: MDHEN and SYDVKM. J is TRBJ2-7 and V is TRBV28, with D perhaps matching TRBD2 (5 bases). The sample taken for sequencing was PBMCs or T cells enriched from blood (not recorded which). The receptor was derived from a woman in her late teens or twenties who had recovered from COVID-19. The CDR3 nucleotides are TGTGCCAGCCATACCTGGACTTCGGACGAGCAGTACTTC. It yields the protein CASHTWTSDEQYF.